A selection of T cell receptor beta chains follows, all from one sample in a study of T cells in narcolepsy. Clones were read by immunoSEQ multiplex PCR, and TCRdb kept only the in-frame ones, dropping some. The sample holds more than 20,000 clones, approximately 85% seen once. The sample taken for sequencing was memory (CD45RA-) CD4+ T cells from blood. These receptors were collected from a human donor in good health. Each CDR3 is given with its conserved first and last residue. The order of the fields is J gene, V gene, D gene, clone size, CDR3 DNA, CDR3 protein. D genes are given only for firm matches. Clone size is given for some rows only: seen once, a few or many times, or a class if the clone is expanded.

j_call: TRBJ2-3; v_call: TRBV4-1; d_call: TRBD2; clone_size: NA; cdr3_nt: TGCGCCAGCAGCGAAGGGGTTAGCGGGAGAGGCACAGATACGCAGTATTTT; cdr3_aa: CASSEGVSGRGTDTQYF
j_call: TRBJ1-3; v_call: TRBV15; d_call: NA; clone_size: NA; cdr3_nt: TGTGCCACCAGCGGATCTTTGGACGGGAGCTCTGGAAACACCATATATTTT; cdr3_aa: CATSGSLDGSSGNTIYF
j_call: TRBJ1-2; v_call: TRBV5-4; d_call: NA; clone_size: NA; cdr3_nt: TGTGCCAGCAGCTTGGAGGGGAGCTATGGCTACACCTTC; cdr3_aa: CASSLEGSYGYTF
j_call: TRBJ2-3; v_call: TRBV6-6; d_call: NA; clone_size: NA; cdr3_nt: TGTGCCAGCAGCCGAGCGGGAGATACGCAGTATTTT; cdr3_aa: CASSRAGDTQYF
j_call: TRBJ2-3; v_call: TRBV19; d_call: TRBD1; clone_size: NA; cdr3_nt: TGTGCCAGTAGTAAGGGACAGCGTACCGATACGCAGTATTTT; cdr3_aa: CASSKGQRTDTQYF
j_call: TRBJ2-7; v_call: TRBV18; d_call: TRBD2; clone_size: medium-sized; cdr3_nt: TGTGCCAGCTCACCGATCGGGAGGGCCCACGAGCAGTACTTC; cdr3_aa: CASSPIGRAHEQYF
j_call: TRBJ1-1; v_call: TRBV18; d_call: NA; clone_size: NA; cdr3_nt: TGTGCCAGCTCACCTGGGACACCGGCCTCGGGCACTGAAGCTTTCTTT; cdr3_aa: CASSPGTPASGTEAFF
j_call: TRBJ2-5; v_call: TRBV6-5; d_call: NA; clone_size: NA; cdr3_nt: TGTGCCAGCAGTGGGAAAGAGACCCAGTACTTC; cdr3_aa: CASSGKETQYF
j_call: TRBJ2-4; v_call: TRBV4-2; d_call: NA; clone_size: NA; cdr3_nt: TGTGCCAGCAGCCAAGAAGGCACCATAGCCAAAAACATTCAGTACTTC; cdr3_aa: CASSQEGTIAKNIQYF
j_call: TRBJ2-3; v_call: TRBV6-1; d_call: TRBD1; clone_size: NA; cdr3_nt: TGTGCCAGCAGTGAGGACAGGGACACAGATACGCAGTATTTT; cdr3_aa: CASSEDRDTDTQYF
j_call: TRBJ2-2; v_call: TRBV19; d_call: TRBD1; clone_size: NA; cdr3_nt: TGTGCCAGTTCCGTGACCAAGGGGGCGTGGGACACCGGGGAGCTGTTTTTT; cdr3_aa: CASSVTKGAWDTGELFF
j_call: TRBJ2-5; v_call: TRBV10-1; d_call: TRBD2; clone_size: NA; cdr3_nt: TGCGCCAGCGGGGGGACTAGCGGGAACCCCCTCCACGGAGAGACCCAGTACTTC; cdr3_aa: CASGGTSGNPLHGETQYF
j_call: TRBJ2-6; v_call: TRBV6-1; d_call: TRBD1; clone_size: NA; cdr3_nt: TGTGCCAGCAGTGAATATGGAACAGGGGCCGGGGCCAACGTCCTGACTTTC; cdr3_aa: CASSEYGTGAGANVLTF
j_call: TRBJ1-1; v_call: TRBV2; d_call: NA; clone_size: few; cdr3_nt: TGTGCCAGCAGTGTGTCCCGGGGTCCTGAAGCTTTCTTT; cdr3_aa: CASSVSRGPEAFF
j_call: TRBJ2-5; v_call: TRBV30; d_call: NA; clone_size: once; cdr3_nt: TGTGCCTGGAGTGTAGGCCGCGTGTTTCCCCAAGAGACCCAGTACTTC; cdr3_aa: CAWSVGRVFPQETQYF
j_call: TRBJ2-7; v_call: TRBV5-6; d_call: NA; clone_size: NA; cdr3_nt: TGTGCCAGCAGCTTGGTTGGGGCGGGACGCACCTACGAGCAGTACTTC; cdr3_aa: CASSLVGAGRTYEQYF
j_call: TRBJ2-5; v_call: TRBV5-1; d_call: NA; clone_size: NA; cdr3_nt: TGCGCCAGCAGCTTGGCCATTGGCCCCCAAGAGACCCAGTACTTC; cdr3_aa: CASSLAIGPQETQYF
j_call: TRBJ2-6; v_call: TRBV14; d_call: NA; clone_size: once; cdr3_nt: TGTGCCAGCAGCCAAGGGGGTCATCCCTCTGGGGCCAACGTCCTGACTTTC; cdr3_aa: CASSQGGHPSGANVLTF
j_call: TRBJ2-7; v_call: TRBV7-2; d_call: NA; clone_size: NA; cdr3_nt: TGTGCCAGCAGCTCCTCGGACGGCGGAGTGTACGAGCAGTACTTC; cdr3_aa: CASSSSDGGVYEQYF
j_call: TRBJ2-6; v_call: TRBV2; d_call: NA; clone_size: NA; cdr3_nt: TGTGCCAGCACAGAACTGAGGATTGCCTCTGGGGCCAACGTCCTGACTTTC; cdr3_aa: CASTELRIASGANVLTF
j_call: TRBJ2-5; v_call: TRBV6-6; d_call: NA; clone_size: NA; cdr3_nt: TGTGCCAGCGTGGGGACACTTGGGGAGACCCAGTACTTC; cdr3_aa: CASVGTLGETQYF
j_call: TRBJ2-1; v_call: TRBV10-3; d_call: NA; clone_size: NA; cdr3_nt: TGTGCCATCAGTGAGTCGGGCGGGAACTACAATGAGCAGTTCTTC; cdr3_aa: CAISESGGNYNEQFF
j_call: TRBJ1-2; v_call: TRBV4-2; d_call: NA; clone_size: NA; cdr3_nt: TGTGCCAGCAGCCAAGATAGAACGGCCTACGGCTACACCTTC; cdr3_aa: CASSQDRTAYGYTF
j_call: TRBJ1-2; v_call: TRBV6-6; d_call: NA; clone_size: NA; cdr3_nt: TGTGCCAGCAGTCCTGGCTACACCTTC; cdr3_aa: CASSPGYTF
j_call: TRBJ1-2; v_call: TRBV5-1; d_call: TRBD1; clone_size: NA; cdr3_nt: TGCGCCAGCAGCGCTCCCTCCCGGGACAGGGAATCCACTAACTATGGCTACACCTTC; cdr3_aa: CASSAPSRDRESTNYGYTF
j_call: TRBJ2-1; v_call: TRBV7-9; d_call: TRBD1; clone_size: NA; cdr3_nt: TGTGCCAGCAGCCCTCCCCTCCGACAGGGGTTGGATGAGCAGTTCTTC; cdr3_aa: CASSPPLRQGLDEQFF
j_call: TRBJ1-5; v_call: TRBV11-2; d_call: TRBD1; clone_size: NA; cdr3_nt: TGTGCCAGCAGCTTAGGTAGACAGGGGGGCCAGCCCCAGCATTTT; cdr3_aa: CASSLGRQGGQPQHF
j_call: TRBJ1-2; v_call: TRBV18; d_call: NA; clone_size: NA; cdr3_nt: TGTGCCAGCTCACCGCCTTCGTCCAACTATGGCTACACCTTC; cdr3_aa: CASSPPSSNYGYTF
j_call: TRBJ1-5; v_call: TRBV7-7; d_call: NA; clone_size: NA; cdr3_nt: TGTGCTAGCAGCTCAGGGAGATTTCAGCCCCAGCATTTT; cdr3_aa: CASSSGRFQPQHF
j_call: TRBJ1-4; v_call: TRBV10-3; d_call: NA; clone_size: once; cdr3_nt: TGTGCCATCAGTGAGTCCCCACGGAATAATGAAAAACTGTTTTTT; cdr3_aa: CAISESPRNNEKLFF
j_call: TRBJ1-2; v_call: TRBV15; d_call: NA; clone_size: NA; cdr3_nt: TGTGCCACCAGCACGGACAATAACTATGGCTACACCTTC; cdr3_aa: CATSTDNNYGYTF
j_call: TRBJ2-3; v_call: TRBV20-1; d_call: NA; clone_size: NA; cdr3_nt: TGCAGTGCTAGCGACCATACGCAGTATTTT; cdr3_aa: CSASDHTQYF
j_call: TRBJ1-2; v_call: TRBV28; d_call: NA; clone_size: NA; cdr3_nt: TGTGCCACCCGGACCGAGGGAGGCTACACCTTC; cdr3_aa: CATRTEGGYTF
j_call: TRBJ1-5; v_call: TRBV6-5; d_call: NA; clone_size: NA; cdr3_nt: TGTGCCAGCAGTCAAGGACAGCCCTACAATCAGCCCCAGCATTTT; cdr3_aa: CASSQGQPYNQPQHF
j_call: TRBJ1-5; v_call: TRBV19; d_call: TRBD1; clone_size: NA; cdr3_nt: TGTGCCAGTAGTTCGACCGGGACAGCCTATAGGGCGGGTCAGCCCCAGCATTTT; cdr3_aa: CASSSTGTAYRAGQPQHF